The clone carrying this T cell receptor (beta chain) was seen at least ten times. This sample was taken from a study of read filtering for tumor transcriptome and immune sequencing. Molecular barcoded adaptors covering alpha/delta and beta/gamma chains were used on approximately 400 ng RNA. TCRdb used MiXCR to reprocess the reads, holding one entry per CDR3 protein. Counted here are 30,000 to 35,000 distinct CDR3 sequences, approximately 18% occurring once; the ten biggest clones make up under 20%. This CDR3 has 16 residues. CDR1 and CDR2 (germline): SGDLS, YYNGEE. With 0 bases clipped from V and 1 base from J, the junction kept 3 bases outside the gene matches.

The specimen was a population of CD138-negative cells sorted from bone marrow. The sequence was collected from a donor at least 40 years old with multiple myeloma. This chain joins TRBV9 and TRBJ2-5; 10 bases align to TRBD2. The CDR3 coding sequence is TGTGCCAGCAGCGTAGGGTCTAGCGGGGGCCAAGAGACCCAGTACTTC. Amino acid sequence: CASSVGSSGGQETQYF.